The 8 T cell receptor beta chains below were found in one sample sequenced in a study of shared clonotypes between healthy human individuals (dated by TCRdb to the early 2020s). Library preparation was by the immunoSEQ multiplex PCR assay. TCRdb obtained this table from immuneACCESS and retained in-frame rearrangements with V and J assigned. These tables miss some clones; where compared with another copy, unresolved V genes account for less than half of the shortfall, and the remainder is unexplained. The sample contains hundreds of thousands of clones, roughly 96% of them found a single time. The ten largest make up approximately 0.12% of the sample. CD8 naive samples were CD45RO-negative cells positively selected for CCR7, giving a CD45RA+CCR7+ population that excluded TemRA cells. Sequences were obtained from naive CD8+ T cells sorted from blood. In light of the paper, this sample's cell subset or site label describes: CD45RA+CCR7+. The source is a woman in her thirties in good health.

The genes are TRBV6-1 and TRBJ2-1, with D possibly TRBD2 on 5 matching bases. This CDR3 is built from 15 residues. Between the trimmed V and J ends, which lost 0 bases and 8 bases, there was a span of 14 bases. The germline V gene has CDR1 MNHNS and CDR2 SASEGT. Written as DNA, the CDR3 is TGTGCCAGCAGTGAAGCGCTCGGGGTTTCGGATGAGCAGTTCTTC. Translation: CASSEALGVSDEQFF.

The rearrangement joins TRBV27 to TRBJ2-3; maybe TRBD2 (6 bases). Germline-derived CDR1 and CDR2 are MNHEY and SMNVEV (reference sequence). The CDR3 runs to 16 residues. The V gene lost 6 bases and the J gene lost 3 bases, with 19 bases spanning the gap. The CDR3 bases are TGTGCCAGCAGCCCTAAGTTGTGGAGCGGGACAGATACGCAGTATTTT. Residues: CASSPKLWSGTDTQYF.

In the case of this clone: Other DNA sequences from this sample encode an identical CDR3 as well. The genes are TRBV28 and TRBJ1-1; 7 bases map to TRBD1. The germline CDR1 and CDR2 sequences are MDHEN and SYDVKM. The trim removed 6 bases at V and 4 bases at J, leaving 5 bases unmatched. This CDR3 is 13 amino acids long. The CDR3 nucleotides read TGTGCCAGCAGCCTGACAGGGACCACTGAAGCTTTCTTT. Translated, it gives CASSLTGTTEAFF.

This sequence joins TRBV6-5 and TRBJ2-7, with 9 bases aligning to TRBD1. V dropped 6 bases and J dropped 0; count of bases not matched to a gene: 3. The CDR3 length is 14 residues. The germline CDR1 and CDR2 sequences are MNHEY and SVGAGI. The CDR3 DNA sequence: TGTGCCAGCAGCCGACAGGGGGACTCCTACGAGCAGTACTTC. It specifies CASSRQGDSYEQYF.

This sequence joins TRBV19 and TRBJ2-5; D remains ambiguous. The germline CDR1 and CDR2 sequences are LNHDA and SQIVND (reference sequence). This CDR3 is built from 11 residues. Trimming left V 4 bases short and J 5 bases short, with 5 bases between. The CDR3 DNA follows: TGTGCCAGTAGTAACGAGGAGACCCAGTACTTC. It is translated as CASSNEETQYF.

The chain has TRBV7-9 and TRBJ1-2, with 8 bases fitting TRBD1. Germline trimming cut 7 bases from V and 2 bases from J; bases unmatched to any gene: 18. Germline loops: CDR1 SEHNR, CDR2 FQNEAQ (reference sequence). This CDR3 has 18 amino acids. CDR3 DNA: TGTGCCAGCATCAACGCGGAGGGAGGACAGGGAATAAACTATGGCTACACCTTC. Protein product: CASINAEGGQGINYGYTF. Using reference TRBV7-9 and TRBJ1-2 for the parts outside the CDR3, the full variable domain is DTGVSQNPRHKITKRGQNVTFRCDPISEHNRLYWYRQTLGQGPEFLTYFQNEAQLEKSRLLSDRFSAERPKGSFSTLEIQRTEQGDSAMYLCASINAEGGQGINYGYTFGSGTRLTVV.

The rearrangement uses TRBV29-1 and TRBJ2-2; D not certain. The germline gives CDR1 SQVTM, CDR2 ANQGSEA. The CDR3 runs to 19 residues. V was pared by 0 bases and J by 0 bases, with 20 bases between. CDR3 region: CSVEDPDPSHSANTGELFF. CDR3 DNA: TGCAGCGTTGAAGATCCCGACCCCTCACATTCGGCGAACACCGGGGAGCTGTTTTTT.

The chain uses TRBV2 and TRBJ2-7; 9 bases align to TRBD1. Unmatched junction bases numbered 10, after V lost 6 bases and J lost 4 bases. Per germline, CDR1 SNHLY and CDR2 FYNNEI. The CDR3 contains 15 residues. The CDR3 reads CASRLGTGYSYEQYF. CDR3 DNA sequence: TGTGCCAGCAGACTCGGGACAGGGTATTCTTACGAGCAGTACTTC.